The clone carrying this TCR beta chain was counted once. What it binds is unknown. This sample was included in a study of cytomegalovirus exposure and HLA in healthy donors. Donors were ostensibly healthy at sampling, although undocumented immune exposures were probable. The CDR3 extends over 15 amino acids. With V trimmed by 2 bases and J by 3 bases, 5 bases remained unmatched. In germline, CDR1 is LNHDA, CDR2 SQIVND (reference sequence). PCR primers comprised 60 Vbeta and 13 Jbeta primers. Method: immunoSEQ multiplex PCR; TCRdb's copy keeps in-frame clones and lacks some. This sample has around 150,000 clones, with approximately 91% found just once. Regarding the study as a whole: Cytomegalovirus association was listed for 150 or so TCR beta chains.

J is TRBJ2-7 and V is TRBV19; 9 nucleotides agree with TRBD2. The receptor was derived from a woman aged 40 to 50 in good health and CMV-seronegative. Sequenced: PBMCs. The CDR3: CASSIRTSGRYEQYF. The CDR3, as DNA: TGTGCCAGTAGTATAAGAACTAGCGGGCGCTACGAGCAGTACTTC. The full variable domain, completed using reference TRBV19 and TRBJ2-7, is DGGITQSPKYLFRKEGQNVTLSCEQNLNHDAMYWYRQDPGQGLRLIYYSQIVNDFQKGDIAEGYSVSREKKESFPLTVTSAQKNPTAFYLCASSIRTSGRYEQYFGPGTRLTVT.